What follows is one T cell receptor beta chain and its context. Between the trimmed V and J ends, which lost 0 bases and 0 bases, there was a span of 12 bases. Germline CDR1 and CDR2: KGHSH and LQKENI. This CDR3 spans 17 amino acids. Here immunoSEQ multiplex PCR was the method, and the copy in TCRdb shows in-frame clones only, minus some. This sample yields about 110,000 clones, of which under 97% are seen a single time; roughly 0.67% belongs to the top ten. This sample was taken from a study of cytomegalovirus exposure and HLA in healthy donors. The sample was PBMCs. This chain uses TRBV18 with TRBJ1-5, with D unresolved. The receptor comes from a woman aged 18 to 35 in good health and CMV-seronegative. This chain's CDR3 is CASSPPLGSYSNQPQHF. DNA of the CDR3: TGTGCCAGCTCACCACCCTTGGGCTCGTATAGCAATCAGCCCCAGCATTTT. Filled out from reference TRBV18 and TRBJ1-5, the complete variable domain reads NAGVMQNPRHLVRRRGQEARLRCSPMKGHSHVYWYRQLPEEGLKFMVYLQKENIIDESGMPKERFSAEFPKEGPSILRIQQVVRGDSAAYFCASSPPLGSYSNQPQHFGDGTRLSIL.